The clone carrying this T cell receptor beta chain has ten or more counts. The data belong to a study of T cells after yellow fever vaccination. The CDR3 totals 15 residues. V trimming: 4 bases; J trimming: 4 bases; junction bases outside the gene matches: 7. CDR1 and CDR2 (germline): SGHRS, YFSETQ. TCRdb re-derived calls from the 5' RACE reads in MiXCR, one entry per CDR3 protein. This sample has about 330,000 distinct CDR3 sequences, with 4.1% found just once. Sequencing was performed on PBMCs, taken 5 days after the yellow fever booster vaccination. The J gene is TRBJ1-2, the V gene TRBV5-1; TRBD1 agrees at 10 bases. The sequence was obtained from a man between 18 and 35 years old who received the YFV17D yellow fever vaccine. The CDR3 loop reads CASSLGTGDTYGYTF. The CDR3 DNA reads TGCGCCAGCAGCCTCGGGACAGGGGATACCTATGGCTACACCTTC.